This passage covers 9 T cell receptor beta chains from one sample sequenced in a study of cytomegalovirus exposure and HLA in healthy donors (dated by TCRdb to about 2017). The library was prepared using the immunoSEQ multiplex PCR assay. For the multiplex PCR, a mixture combining 60 forward primers for TCR Vbeta segments and 13 reverse primers for TCR Jbeta segments was used. The source is immuneACCESS, and TCRdb retained only in-frame sequences with V and J called. Part of the clones is not carried over; for the studies checked, unresolved V genes explain less than half of this, and the remainder is unexplained. A total of under 200,000 clones appear in this sample, around four fifths of them only once. The ten largest clones add up to approximately 1.3% of the sample. Sequenced material: PBMCs. The receptors stem from a man aged 25 to 40 in good health and CMV-seronegative.

CDR3 sequence (DNA): TGTGCCATCAGTCCCTTGACAGGGCCCTACGAGCAGTACTTC. The encoded protein is CAISPLTGPYEQYF. The V call is TRBV10-3, the J call TRBJ2-7; 7 nucleotides line up with TRBD1. V shed 5 bases, J shed 2 bases, and the junction held 6 bases outside the gene matches. Germline V gene sequence: CDR1 ENHRY, CDR2 SYGVKD. This CDR3 is 14 amino acids long.

V gene TRBV18 combines with J gene TRBJ2-1; D is unresolved. Trimming took off 1 base at V and 8 bases at J, with 9 bases between the two ends. The CDR3 has 13 amino acids. CDR1 is KGHSH and CDR2 is LQKENI in the germline V gene. CDR3 sequence reads: CASSPRGGDEQFF. CDR3 bases: TGTGCCAGCTCACCACGAGGTGGCGATGAGCAGTTCTTC.

The chain combines TRBV4-1 with TRBJ2-3, with D tentatively TRBD2 (5 bases). Germline lookup yields CDR1 MGHRA and CDR2 YSYEKL. The CDR3 runs 17 residues. V shed 4 bases and J shed 1 base, with 18 bases lying between them. CDR3 amino acids: CASSLIERAGRTDTQYF. The DNA for the CDR3 is TGCGCCAGCAGCCTTATCGAGAGGGCAGGCCGCACAGATACGCAGTATTTT.

CDR3 residues: CASGREGHTDTQYF. DNA for the CDR3: TGTGCCAGCGGTCGGGAAGGGCACACAGATACGCAGTATTTT. The chain combines TRBV7-3 with TRBJ2-3, with D possibly being TRBD2 (5 bases). Trimming left V 8 bases short and J 2 bases short, with 14 bases between. The CDR3 extends over 14 amino acids. Germline CDR1 and CDR2: SGHTA and FQGTGA.

V usage is TRBV7-9 and J usage is TRBJ1-2; no clear D. Germline CDR1 and CDR2: SEHNR and FQNEAQ (reference sequence). This CDR3 spans 13 amino acids. V lost 5 bases and J lost 8, with 15 bases in between. The CDR3 spells CASSPWGGLGYTF. CDR3 bases: TGTGCCAGCAGCCCCTGGGGAGGGCTAGGCTACACCTTC. The full variable domain, rest sourced from reference TRBV7-9 and TRBJ1-2, is DTGVSQNPRHKITKRGQNVTFRCDPISEHNRLYWYRQTLGQGPEFLTYFQNEAQLEKSRLLSDRFSAERPKGSFSTLEIQRTEQGDSAMYLCASSPWGGLGYTFGSGTRLTVV.

This chain connects TRBV4-1 to TRBJ2-3; D is uncertain. V lost 4 bases, J lost 4 bases, and 12 bases lay in between. CDR3 length: 14 residues. CDR1 and CDR2 (germline): MGHRA, YSYEKL. The CDR3 loop is CASSLGSRSDTQYF. The CDR3 bases are TGCGCCAGCAGCCTGGGCAGTAGGTCAGATACGCAGTATTTT.

This CDR3 is CASSQGGTSGSSYNEQFF. DNA for the CDR3: TGCGCCAGCAGCCAAGGTGGGACTAGCGGGTCCTCCTACAATGAGCAGTTCTTC. The chain recombines TRBV4-1 with TRBJ2-1; 12 nucleotides agree with TRBD2. Germline V gene lookup returns CDR1 MGHRA and CDR2 YSYEKL. V dropped 1 base and J dropped 0; count of bases not matched to a gene: 4. CDR3 length: 18 residues.

The V and J genes are TRBV18 and TRBJ2-5; TRBD1 matches at 9 bases. Trimming took 7 bases from V and 4 from J; bases not matched to a gene: 13. Germline CDR1 is KGHSH and CDR2 is LQKENI. CDR3 length: 16 amino acids. The CDR3 coding sequence is TGTGCCAGCTTCCTCCCGGGACAGGGTAACCGAGAGACCCAGTACTTC. Translated, it gives CASFLPGQGNRETQYF.

The genes are TRBV5-1 and TRBJ1-1; D is uncertain. This CDR3 region has 12 residues. CDR1 and CDR2 (germline): SGHRS, YFSETQ. V lost 3 bases, J lost 7 bases, and 10 bases lay in between. CDR3 in DNA: TGCGCCAGCAGCTCCACATCAAGTGAAGCTTTCTTT. Translating it yields CASSSTSSEAFF.